Below are 8 T cell receptor beta chains sequenced from a single sample in a study of cytomegalovirus exposure and HLA in healthy donors. PCR used 60 Vbeta primers and 13 Jbeta primers. Sequencing used immunoSEQ multiplex PCR; TCRdb keeps in-frame clones, though not all of them. The sample has around 67,000 clones, less than 70% seen once. The specimen was PBMCs. These TCRs come from a woman between 50 and 59 years old in good health and CMV-seronegative.

This clone was seen a few times. This chain's CDR3 is CASGGTGFYGYTF. CDR3 coding DNA: TGTGCCAGCGGGGGGACAGGGTTCTATGGCTACACCTTC. V gene TRBV28 combines with J gene TRBJ1-2, with 9 nucleotides matching TRBD1. With 8 bases clipped from V and 4 bases from J, the junction kept 5 bases outside the gene matches. Germline CDR1 and CDR2: MDHEN and SYDVKM. This CDR3 has 13 amino acids.

The chain links TRBV29-1 to TRBJ1-2, with TRBD1 as a possible D gene (6 bases). Trimming cost V 6 bases and J 8 bases, with 25 bases left between them. The length of the CDR3 is 15 residues. Looked up from germline, CDR1 is SQVTM and CDR2 is ANQGSEA. CDR3 sequence reads: CSVGGGSDVVGGYTF. The CDR3 DNA reads TGCAGCGTAGGGGGGGGCTCGGACGTCGTAGGCGGCTACACCTTC.

The genes are TRBV5-1 and TRBJ2-7; the D gene is possibly TRBD1 (6 bases). Germline lookup yields CDR1 SGHRS and CDR2 YFSETQ. The CDR3 contains 12 residues. With 5 bases removed from V and 6 bases from J, the gap between germline ends came to 12 bases. CDR3 sequence reads: CASSTGFGEQYF. The CDR3 region has the DNA TGCGCCAGCAGTACAGGGTTCGGCGAGCAGTACTTC.

The chain uses TRBV4-3 and TRBJ2-7; 9 nucleotides line up with TRBD1. Germline CDR1 LGHNA, CDR2 YSLEER. J lost 1 base, V lost 4 bases, and 8 bases had no gene match. The CDR3 extends over 16 amino acids. The CDR3 DNA reads TGCGCCAGCAGCCGTGTAGGGACAGGGAGTTCCTACGAGCAGTACTTC. Encoded protein: CASSRVGTGSSYEQYF.

V is TRBV28 and J is TRBJ2-2; TRBD2 agrees at 13 bases. The CDR3 is made up of 16 amino acids. Trimming took 7 bases from V and 6 from J; bases not matched to a gene: 8. Germline V lookup: CDR1 MDHEN, CDR2 SYDVKM. CDR3 nucleotide sequence: TGTGCCAGCATCCCACTCGGACTAGCGGGAGCCGGGGAGCTGTTTTTT. It yields the protein CASIPLGLAGAGELFF.

The chain links TRBV9 to TRBJ1-1; D is possibly TRBD1 (5 bases). The CDR3 contains 14 residues. The germline gives CDR1 SGDLS, CDR2 YYNGEE. Trimming left V 0 bases short and J 5 bases short, with 11 bases between. This CDR3 reads CASSVDIGDTEAFF. The CDR3 DNA sequence: TGTGCCAGCAGCGTAGATATAGGGGATACTGAAGCTTTCTTT.

V and J are TRBV5-1 and TRBJ1-2, with a weak D call TRBD1 (5 bases). V lost 4 bases to trimming and J lost 3 bases, with 13 bases between them. Per germline, CDR1 SGHRS and CDR2 YFSETQ. The CDR3 extends over 14 amino acids. CDR3 amino acids: CASSLSAGDYGYTF. As DNA, the CDR3 is TGCGCCAGCAGCCTAAGCGCGGGGGACTATGGCTACACCTTC. The entire variable domain, with the rest obtained from reference TRBV5-1 and TRBJ1-2, is as follows: KAGVTQTPRYLIKTRGQQVTLSCSPISGHRSVSWYQQTPGQGLQFLFEYFSETQRNKGNFPGRFSGRQFSNSRSEMNVSTLELGDSALYLCASSLSAGDYGYTFGSGTRLTVV.

By share, this clone counts as medium-sized. This chain joins TRBV7-2 and TRBJ1-1; the D gene is possibly TRBD1 (6 bases). Germline CDR1 SGHTA, CDR2 FQGNSA. V lost 3 bases and J 5 bases, leaving 13 bases between the germline ends. The CDR3 length is 14 residues. CDR3 loop: CASSFLGAQTEAFF. In DNA, the CDR3 is TGTGCCAGCAGCTTCCTGGGGGCCCAAACTGAAGCTTTCTTT.